Given below is one T cell receptor beta chain in context. The clone's antigen remains unknown. No much larger clone is present one base from it, and per-base qualities are unavailable. Blood samples were collected up to 4 times in the first month after transplant and then at least monthly when available. These data belong to a study of graft-versus-host responses after intestinal transplantation (dated by TCRdb to about 2021). Study-level background: Multivisceral, liver-intestinal, or isolated intestinal transplants were received by the recipients. Graft-versus-host and host-versus-graft alloreactive T cell clones were tracked in the graft, circulation and bone marrow after intestinal transplantation using bulk TCR-beta CDR3 sequencing. Anti-thymocyte globulin induction was given to all recipients, followed by maintenance tacrolimus and steroids for two to four years. A peak of at least 4% donor T cells among recipient peripheral blood mononuclear cells was the definition used for donor T cell macrochimerism. To identify alloreactive clones, pre-transplant mixed lymphocyte reaction products were sequenced and compared with unstimulated pre-transplant donor and recipient T cells. The cohort enrolled under 25 intestinal transplant recipients including one retransplant, and 3 patients lacking pretransplant specimens were excluded. Rather than being sequenced by the commercial service, samples from three later patients were sequenced in-house on an Illumina MiSeq and processed with MiXCR. Results the study describes overall, beyond this receptor: GvH clones were detected in recipient bone marrow, and some appeared earlier in ileal mucosa or blood, consistent with an intestinal mucosal origin. The conclusions were limited by the relatively low number and heterogeneity of the intestinal transplant patients. High GvH to HvG T cell clonal ratios were observed in the allografts of patients with donor T cell macrochimerism. Early after transplant, peak levels of circulating GvH clones were found to be associated with declines in HvG clones.

Libraries were constructed by the immunoSEQ multiplex PCR assay. For most patients, genomic DNA was subjected to high-throughput TCR-beta CDR3 sequencing by Adaptive Biotechnologies. As for the original processing: Adaptive's ImmunoSEQ software was the source of the TCR sequencing data for around 20 patients, while a few other patients were processed with MiXCR and VDJtools. CDR3 nucleotide sequences shared between donor and recipient were removed because their origin could not be assigned. To count as alloreactive, a clone needed at least 2-fold expansion over unstimulated cells and a minimum CFSE-low frequency of 0.002% (template counts) or 0.001% (read counts). A clone was considered mappable if detected in the sequenced pre-transplant spleen, lymph node, or MLR CFSE-low populations of the donor or recipient. The cumulative frequency of alloreactive clones was calculated as a percentage of all sequences, weighted by copy number. Imported from immuneACCESS, the table was reduced by TCRdb to in-frame sequences with V and J called. These copies leave out some clones; in studies compared against another copy, an unresolved V gene accounts for under half, and the cause of the remainder is not known. V and J calls and clone size are copied from that table; D and trimming were computed from the DNA. Present in this sample are roughly 40,000 clones, around 90% of which were seen just once. Of the sample, less than 3% is held by the ten largest clones.

CDR1 is given as KGHSH and CDR2 as LQKENI, both from the germline V gene. CDR3 length: 17 amino acids, cysteine to phenylalanine. The retained sequence is limited to the CDR3, 51 bases, with the frame set at the first base. V is reduced by 3 bases and J by 0 bases, leaving a spacing of 16 bases between them. Sequenced here: PBMCs, sampled approximately 320 days after intestinal transplant. The sequence was collected from a human patient who received an intestinal transplant, so some T cells may come from the graft donor. Here the chain combines TRBV18 and TRBJ2-3; the D gene is unclear. The nucleotide sequence is given as TGTGCCAGCTCACCGTTCCAAAGTAAGGGAAGCACAGATACGCAGTATTTT. Its translation reads: CASSPFQSKGSTDTQYF.